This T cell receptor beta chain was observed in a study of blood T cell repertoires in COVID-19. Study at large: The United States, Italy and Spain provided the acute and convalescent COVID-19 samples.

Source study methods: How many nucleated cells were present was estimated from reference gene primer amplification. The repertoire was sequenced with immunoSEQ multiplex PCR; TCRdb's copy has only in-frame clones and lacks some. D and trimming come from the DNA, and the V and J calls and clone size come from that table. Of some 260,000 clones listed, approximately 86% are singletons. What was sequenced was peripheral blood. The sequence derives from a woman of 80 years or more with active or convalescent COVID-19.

The DNA for the CDR3 is TGTGCCAGCAGTTTGGGACAGCATAATGAAAAACTGTTTTTT. Its translation is CASSLGQHNEKLFF. V and J are TRBV6-5 and TRBJ1-4; 7 nucleotides align to TRBD1. Per the germline V gene, CDR1 is MNHEY and CDR2 is SVGAGI. The CDR3 length is 14 residues. The ends lost 4 bases at V and 4 bases at J; junction bases unmatched: 3.